The TCR beta chain under discussion was sequenced for a study of spatial heterogeneity in lung cancer. TCRdb independently ran MiXCR on the 5' RACE reads; one entry per CDR3 protein. The sample includes fewer than 150,000 distinct CDR3 sequences, 10% to 11% of them seen just once. The CDR3 spans 14 residues. CDR1 and CDR2 (germline): SEHNR, FQNEAQ (reference sequence). V was pared by 7 bases and J by 4 bases, with 11 bases between. This clonotype was counted a few times. Time point indicated: blood at routine non-recurrence follow-up after resection. Sequencing was performed on PBMCs, taken at follow-up. This chain links TRBV7-9 with TRBJ2-6; D gene uncertain. This clonotype was obtained from a female donor with early-stage non-small cell lung cancer. In DNA form, the CDR3 reads TGTGCCAGCAACCCCCGGTCCGGGGCCAACGTCCTGACTTTC. Protein sequence: CASNPRSGANVLTF.